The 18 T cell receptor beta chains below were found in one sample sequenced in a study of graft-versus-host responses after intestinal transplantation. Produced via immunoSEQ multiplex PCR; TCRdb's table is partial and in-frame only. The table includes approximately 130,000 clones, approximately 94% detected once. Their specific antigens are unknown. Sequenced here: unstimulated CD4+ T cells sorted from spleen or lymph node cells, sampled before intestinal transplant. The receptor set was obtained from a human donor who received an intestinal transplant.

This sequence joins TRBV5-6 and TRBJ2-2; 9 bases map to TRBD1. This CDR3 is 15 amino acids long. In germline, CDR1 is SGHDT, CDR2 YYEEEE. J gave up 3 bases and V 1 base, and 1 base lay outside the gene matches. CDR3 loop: CASSLRDRDTGELFF. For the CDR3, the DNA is TGTGCCAGCAGCTTGCGGGACAGGGACACCGGGGAGCTGTTTTTT.

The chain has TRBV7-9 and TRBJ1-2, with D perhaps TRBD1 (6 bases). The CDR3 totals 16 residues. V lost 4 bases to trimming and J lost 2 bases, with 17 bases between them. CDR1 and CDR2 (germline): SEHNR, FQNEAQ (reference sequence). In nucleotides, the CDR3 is TGTGCCAGCAGCTCGACTACTCTCGGACAGAACTATGGCTACACCTTC. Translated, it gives CASSSTTLGQNYGYTF.

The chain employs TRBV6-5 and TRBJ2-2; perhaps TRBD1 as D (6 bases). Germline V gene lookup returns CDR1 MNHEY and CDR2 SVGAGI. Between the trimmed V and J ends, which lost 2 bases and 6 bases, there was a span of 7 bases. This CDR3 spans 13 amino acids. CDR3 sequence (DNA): TGTGCCAGCAGTTACAAGGGGGCCGGGGAGCTGTTTTTT. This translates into CASSYKGAGELFF.

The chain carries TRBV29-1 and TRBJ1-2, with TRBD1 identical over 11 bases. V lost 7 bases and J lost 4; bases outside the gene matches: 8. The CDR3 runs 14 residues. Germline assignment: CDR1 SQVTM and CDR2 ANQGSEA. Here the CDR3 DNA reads TGCAGCGCGCGGACAGGGGGCTTAGGCTATGGCTACACCTTC. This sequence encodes CSARTGGLGYGYTF.

The CDR3 bases are TGTGCCAGCATCGGGCCCGGTAATAATTCACCCCTCCACTTT. Translated: CASIGPGNNSPLHF. V usage is TRBV6-1 and J usage is TRBJ1-6, with no clear D. V was trimmed by 7 bases and J by 5 bases, leaving 12 bases between them. CDR3 length: 14 residues. Per the germline V gene, CDR1 is MNHNS and CDR2 is SASEGT.

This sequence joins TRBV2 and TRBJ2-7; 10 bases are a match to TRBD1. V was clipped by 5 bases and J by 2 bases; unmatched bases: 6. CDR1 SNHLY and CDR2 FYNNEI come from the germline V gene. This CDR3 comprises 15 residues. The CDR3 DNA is TGTGCCAGCAGTATGGACAGGGGGGAAACCTACGAGCAGTACTTC. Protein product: CASSMDRGETYEQYF.

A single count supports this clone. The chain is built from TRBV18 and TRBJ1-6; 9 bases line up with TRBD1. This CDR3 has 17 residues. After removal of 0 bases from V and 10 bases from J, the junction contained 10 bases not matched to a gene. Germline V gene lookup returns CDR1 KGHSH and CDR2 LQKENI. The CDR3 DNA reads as TGTGCCAGCTCACCACCGAGTGGACAGGGGAGTAGGTCACCCCTCCACTTT. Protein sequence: CASSPPSGQGSRSPLHF.

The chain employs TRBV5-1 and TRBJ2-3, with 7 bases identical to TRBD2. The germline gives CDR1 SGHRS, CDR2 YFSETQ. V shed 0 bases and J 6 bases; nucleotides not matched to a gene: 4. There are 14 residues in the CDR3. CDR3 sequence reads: CASSLEAGRDTQYF. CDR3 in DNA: TGCGCCAGCAGCTTGGAAGCGGGAAGGGATACGCAGTATTTT.

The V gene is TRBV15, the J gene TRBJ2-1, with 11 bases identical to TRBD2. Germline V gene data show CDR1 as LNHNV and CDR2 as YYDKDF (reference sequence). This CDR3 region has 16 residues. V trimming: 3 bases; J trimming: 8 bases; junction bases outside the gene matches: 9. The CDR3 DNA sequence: TGTGCCACCAGCAGGGGATTAGCGGGGGGGCCTCATGAGCAGTTCTTC. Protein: CATSRGLAGGPHEQFF. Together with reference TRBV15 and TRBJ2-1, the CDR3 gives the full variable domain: DAMVIQNPRYQVTQFGKPVTLSCSQTLNHNVMYWYQQKSSQAPKLLFHYYDKDFNNEADTPDNFQSRRPNTSFCFLDIRSPGLGDTAMYLCATSRGLAGGPHEQFFGPGTRLTVL.

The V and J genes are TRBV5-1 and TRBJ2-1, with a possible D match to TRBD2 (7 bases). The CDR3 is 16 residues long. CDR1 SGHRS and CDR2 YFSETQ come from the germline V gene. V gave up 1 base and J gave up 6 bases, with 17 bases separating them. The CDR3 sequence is CASSLNLGGGLNEQFF. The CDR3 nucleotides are TGCGCCAGCAGCTTGAATCTAGGGGGGGGACTCAATGAGCAGTTCTTC.

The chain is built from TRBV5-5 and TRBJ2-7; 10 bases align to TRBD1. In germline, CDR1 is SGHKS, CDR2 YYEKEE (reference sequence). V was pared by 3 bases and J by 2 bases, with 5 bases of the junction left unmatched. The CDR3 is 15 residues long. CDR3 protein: CASSWTGGQTYEQYF. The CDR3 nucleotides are TGTGCCAGCAGCTGGACAGGGGGACAAACCTACGAGCAGTACTTC.

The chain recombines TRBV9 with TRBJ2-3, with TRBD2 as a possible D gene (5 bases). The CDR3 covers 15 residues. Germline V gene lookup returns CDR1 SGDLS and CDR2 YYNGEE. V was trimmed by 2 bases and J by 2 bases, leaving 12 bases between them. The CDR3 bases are TGTGCCAGCAGCGTGAAAAGCGGCCCCACAGATACGCAGTATTTT. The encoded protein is CASSVKSGPTDTQYF.

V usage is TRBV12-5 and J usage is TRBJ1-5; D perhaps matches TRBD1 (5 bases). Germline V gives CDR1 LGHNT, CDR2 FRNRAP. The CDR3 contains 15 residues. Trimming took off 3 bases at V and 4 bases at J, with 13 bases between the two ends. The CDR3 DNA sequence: TGTGCTAGTGGTTTAAGTAGGGGCAATAATCAGCCCCAGCATTTT. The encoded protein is CASGLSRGNNQPQHF.

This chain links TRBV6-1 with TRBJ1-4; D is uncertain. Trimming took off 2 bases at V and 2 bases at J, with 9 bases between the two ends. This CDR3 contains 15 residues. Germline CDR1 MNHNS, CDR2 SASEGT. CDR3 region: CASSEPYGTNEKLFF. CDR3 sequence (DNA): TGTGCCAGCAGTGAACCGTACGGGACTAATGAAAAACTGTTTTTT.

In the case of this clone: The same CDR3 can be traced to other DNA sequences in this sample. The chain's CDR3 is CSASRNEQFF. CDR3 nucleotide sequence: TGCAGTGCTAGTCGTAATGAGCAGTTCTTC. The gene calls are TRBV20-1 and TRBJ2-1; D is undetermined. The CDR3 extends over 10 amino acids. Per germline, CDR1 DFQATT and CDR2 SNEGSKA (reference sequence). V lost 3 bases, J lost 7 bases, and 4 bases lay in between.

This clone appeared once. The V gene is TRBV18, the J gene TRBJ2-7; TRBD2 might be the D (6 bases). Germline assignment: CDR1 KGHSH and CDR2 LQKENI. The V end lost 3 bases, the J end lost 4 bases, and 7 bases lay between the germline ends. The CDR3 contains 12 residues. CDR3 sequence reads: CASSPRGYEQYF. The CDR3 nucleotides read TGTGCCAGCTCACCTCGGGGGTACGAGCAGTACTTC.

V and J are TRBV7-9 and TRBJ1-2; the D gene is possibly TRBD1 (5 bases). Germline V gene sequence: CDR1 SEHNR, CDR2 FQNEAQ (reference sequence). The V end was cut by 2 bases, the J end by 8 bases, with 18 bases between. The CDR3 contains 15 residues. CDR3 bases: TGTGCCAGCAGCTTAACCGGGACGGGGCAGGGAGGCTACACCTTC. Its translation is CASSLTGTGQGGYTF.

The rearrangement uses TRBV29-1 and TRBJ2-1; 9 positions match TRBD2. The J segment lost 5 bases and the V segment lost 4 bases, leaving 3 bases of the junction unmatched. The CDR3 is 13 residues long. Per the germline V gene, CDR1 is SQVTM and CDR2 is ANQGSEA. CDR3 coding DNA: TGCAGCGTTGCCGGCGGGGGGGACAATGAGCAGTTCTTC. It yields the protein CSVAGGGDNEQFF.